This TCR beta chain was sequenced in a study of shared clonotypes between healthy human individuals. Once extracted for a subset, genomic DNA was divided evenly among several immunoSEQ plates. Some clones are missing from TCRdb's copy, which holds only in-frame ones; the method was immunoSEQ multiplex PCR. The sample yields millions of clones, about 95% seen once. The CDR3 has 13 amino acids. The germline V gene has CDR1 SQVTM and CDR2 ANQGSEA. Trimming removed 3 bases from V and 4 bases from J, with 10 bases in between. Terminally differentiated effector memory CD45RA+ cells were excluded by CCR7 positive selection of CD45RO-negative cells.

The J gene is TRBJ2-1, the V gene TRBV29-1, with D tentatively TRBD1 (6 bases). Sequencing was done on a sample of naive CD8+ T cells sorted from blood. This receptor was taken from a man younger than 35 in good health. The CDR3 DNA is TGCAGCGTTGACCAGGGGATGTACAATGAGCAGTTCTTC. This translates into CSVDQGMYNEQFF.